This TCR beta chain emerged from a study of CD8+ T cells in alopecia areata. For the study at large: The study gave treated patients oral tofacitinib at 5 to 10 mg twice daily.

Investigators isolated RNA and reverse transcribed it into cDNA to act as the sequencing template. The data were produced by immunoSEQ multiplex PCR, yet TCRdb's version contains in-frame clones alone and is incomplete. The data show under 25,000 clones, around 66% seen once. Peripheral blood and lesional scalp punch biopsies came from alopecia areata patients. Turning to this clone: Its antigen is unidentified.

Broader study findings: Clonality exceeded that of normal scalp in lesional scalp, most notably in alopecia totalis/universalis. Sequences from scalp samples also cover resident alphabeta T cells of normal skin. Patients displayed less clarity in TCR sharing than mice, a finding possibly related to HLA.

V lost 2 bases and J 4 bases, leaving 14 bases between the germline ends. The CDR3 loop spans 15 amino acids. The germline gives CDR1 SGHVS, CDR2 FQNEAQ. The material sequenced was skin, taken at week 0. The sequence derives from a human donor with alopecia areata. V gene TRBV7-8 combines with J gene TRBJ1-1, with a tentative D call TRBD1 (5 bases). The CDR3 protein is CASSLQRFGGTEAFF. The CDR3 DNA is TGTGCCAGCAGCTTACAAAGGTTTGGGGGCACTGAAGCTTTCTTT.